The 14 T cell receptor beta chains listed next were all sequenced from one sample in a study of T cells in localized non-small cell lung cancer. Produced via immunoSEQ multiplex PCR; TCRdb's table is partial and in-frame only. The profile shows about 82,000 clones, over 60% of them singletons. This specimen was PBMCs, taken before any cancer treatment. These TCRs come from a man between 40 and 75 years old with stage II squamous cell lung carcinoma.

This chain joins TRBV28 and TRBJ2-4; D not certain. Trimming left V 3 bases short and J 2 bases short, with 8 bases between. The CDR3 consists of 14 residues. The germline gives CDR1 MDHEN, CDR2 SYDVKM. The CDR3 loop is CASSFGQSKNIQYF. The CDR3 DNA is TGTGCCAGCAGTTTTGGGCAGTCCAAAAACATTCAGTACTTC.

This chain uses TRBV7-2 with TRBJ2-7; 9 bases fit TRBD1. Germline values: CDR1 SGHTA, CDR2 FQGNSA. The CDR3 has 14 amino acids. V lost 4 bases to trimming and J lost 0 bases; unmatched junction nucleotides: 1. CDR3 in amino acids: CASSSDRGSYEQYF. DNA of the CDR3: TGTGCCAGCAGCTCGGACAGGGGCTCCTACGAGCAGTACTTC.

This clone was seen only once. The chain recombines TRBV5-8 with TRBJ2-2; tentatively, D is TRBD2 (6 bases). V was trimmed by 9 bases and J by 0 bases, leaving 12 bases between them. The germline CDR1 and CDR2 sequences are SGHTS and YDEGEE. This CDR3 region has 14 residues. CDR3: CATSRDSNTGELFF. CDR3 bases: TGTGCCACGTCCCGGGACTCGAACACCGGGGAGCTGTTTTTT. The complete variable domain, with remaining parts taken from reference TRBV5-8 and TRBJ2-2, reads EAGVTQSPTHLIKTRGQQATLRCSPISGHTSVYWYQQALGLGLQFLLWYDEGEERNRGNFPPRFSGRQFPNYSSELNVNALELEDSALYLCATSRDSNTGELFFGEGSRLTVL.

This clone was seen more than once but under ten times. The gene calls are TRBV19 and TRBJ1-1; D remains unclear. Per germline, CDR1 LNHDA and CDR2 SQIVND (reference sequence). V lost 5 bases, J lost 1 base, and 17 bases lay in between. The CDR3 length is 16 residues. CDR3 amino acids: CASSGLLRRPNTEAFF. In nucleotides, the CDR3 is TGTGCCAGTAGTGGCCTCCTAAGACGGCCGAACACTGAAGCTTTCTTT.

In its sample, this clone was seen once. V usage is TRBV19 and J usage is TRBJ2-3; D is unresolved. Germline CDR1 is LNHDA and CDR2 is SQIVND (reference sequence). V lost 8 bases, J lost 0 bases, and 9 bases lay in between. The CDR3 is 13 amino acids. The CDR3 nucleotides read TGTGCCAGTGGATACATGAGCACAGATACGCAGTATTTT. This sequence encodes CASGYMSTDTQYF.

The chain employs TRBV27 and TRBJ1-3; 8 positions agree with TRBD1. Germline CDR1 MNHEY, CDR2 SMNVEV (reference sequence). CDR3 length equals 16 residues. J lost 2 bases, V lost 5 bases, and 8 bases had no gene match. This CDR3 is CASSPWTGKTGNTIYF. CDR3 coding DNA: TGTGCCAGCAGTCCCTGGACAGGGAAAACTGGAAACACCATATATTTT.

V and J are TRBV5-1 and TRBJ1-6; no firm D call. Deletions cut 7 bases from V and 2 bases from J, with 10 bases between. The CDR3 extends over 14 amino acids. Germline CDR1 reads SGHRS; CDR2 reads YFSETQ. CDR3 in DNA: TGCGCCAGCGGTTCTGGAGCCTATAATTCACCCCTCCACTTT. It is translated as CASGSGAYNSPLHF.

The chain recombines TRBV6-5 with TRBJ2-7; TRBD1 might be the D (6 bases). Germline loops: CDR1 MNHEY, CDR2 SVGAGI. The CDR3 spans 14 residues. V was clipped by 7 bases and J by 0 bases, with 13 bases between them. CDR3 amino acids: CASTLTGSSYEQYF. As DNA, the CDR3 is TGTGCCAGCACCTTAACAGGGAGCTCCTACGAGCAGTACTTC.

The CDR3 reads CASSPGPDNSPLHF. CDR3 bases: TGTGCCAGCAGTCCGGGTCCCGATAATTCACCCCTCCACTTT. The V call is TRBV6-4, the J call TRBJ1-6; no reliable D call. The length of the CDR3 is 14 residues. Germline V gene sequence: CDR1 MRHNA, CDR2 SNTAGT. Trimming took off 5 bases at V and 5 bases at J, with 10 bases between the two ends.

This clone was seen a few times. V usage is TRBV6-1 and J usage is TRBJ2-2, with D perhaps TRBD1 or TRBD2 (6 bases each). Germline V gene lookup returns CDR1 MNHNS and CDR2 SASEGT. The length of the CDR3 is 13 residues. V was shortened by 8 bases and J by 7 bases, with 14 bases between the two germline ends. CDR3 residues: CASCRGGLGELFF. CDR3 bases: TGTGCCAGCTGCCGTGGGGGGCTCGGGGAGCTGTTTTTT.

CDR3 coding DNA: TGTGCCAGCAGTTTAGGGACAGGGGGCATGAAGACCCAGTACTTC. Encoded protein: CASSLGTGGMKTQYF. The chain carries TRBV27 and TRBJ2-5; 12 nucleotides match TRBD1. Germline V CDR1 and CDR2: MNHEY, SMNVEV (reference sequence). CDR3 length: 15 residues. V lost 2 bases to trimming and J lost 6 bases; unmatched junction nucleotides: 4.

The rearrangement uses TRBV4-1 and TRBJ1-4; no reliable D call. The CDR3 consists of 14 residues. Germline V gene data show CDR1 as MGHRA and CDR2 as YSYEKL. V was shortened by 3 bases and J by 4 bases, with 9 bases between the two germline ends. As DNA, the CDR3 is TGCGCCAGCAGCCATTACGGGAGTAATGAAAAACTGTTTTTT. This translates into CASSHYGSNEKLFF.

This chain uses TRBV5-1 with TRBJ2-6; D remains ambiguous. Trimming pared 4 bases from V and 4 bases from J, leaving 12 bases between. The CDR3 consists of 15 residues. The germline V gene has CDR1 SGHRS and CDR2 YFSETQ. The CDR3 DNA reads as TGCGCCAGCAGCCTTGGAGAAGCCGGGGCCAACGTCCTGACTTTC. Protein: CASSLGEAGANVLTF. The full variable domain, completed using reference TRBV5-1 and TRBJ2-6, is KAGVTQTPRYLIKTRGQQVTLSCSPISGHRSVSWYQQTPGQGLQFLFEYFSETQRNKGNFPGRFSGRQFSNSRSEMNVSTLELGDSALYLCASSLGEAGANVLTFGAGSRLTVL.

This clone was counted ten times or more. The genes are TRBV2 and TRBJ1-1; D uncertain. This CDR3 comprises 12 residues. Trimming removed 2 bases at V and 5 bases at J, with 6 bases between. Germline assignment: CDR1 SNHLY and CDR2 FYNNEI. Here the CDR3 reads CASSELGTEAFF. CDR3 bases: TGTGCCAGCAGTGAACTCGGGACTGAAGCTTTCTTT.